This T cell receptor beta chain was recovered during a study of OX40 agonist ivuxolimab in advanced cancers. A word on this clone: The antigen is unknown.

Study findings and constraints: In general, CD8+ T cells held more expanded clones than CD4+ did, on average. Among the lowest levels of clonal expansion were found in partial responders at 0.1-3.0 mg/kg.

Excluded were patients having autoimmune disease history or systemic immunosuppression. Blood got drawn at baseline, again on cycle 4 day 1, and then on cycle 7 day 1. Repertoires were generated with immunoSEQ multiplex PCR, while TCRdb's copy carries only in-frame clones and drops some. The data hold under 85,000 clones, with about nine tenths observed a single time. The CDR3 loop spans 13 amino acids. V lost 7 bases, J lost 4 bases, and 11 bases lay in between. Germline loops: CDR1 MNHEY, CDR2 SVGAGI. The source of this sequence is an adult with an advanced solid tumor such as melanoma, head and neck, liver or kidney cancer. The V and J genes are TRBV6-5 and TRBJ1-5; a possible D gene is TRBD1 (5 bases). The sequencing used CD4+ or CD8+ T cells sorted from blood, collected in a trial of the OX40 agonist ivuxolimab. CDR3 sequence (DNA): TGTGCCAGCAAAGCGGGGGGAAATCAGCCCCAGCATTTT. It specifies CASKAGGNQPQHF.